The clone carrying this TCR beta chain was seen many times. As yet, its antigen is unknown. These data belong to a study of T cells in Graves' hyperthyroidism and ophthalmopathy. Study conclusions and caveats: The model identified upcoming ophthalmopathy a median about 7.1 months ahead of onset.

Authors of the study amplified TCR beta CDR3 regions from RNA transcripts. A first-round RT-PCR of the TCR CDR3 used the HTBI primer set. TCRdb passed the multiplex PCR reads through MiXCR, listing each CDR3 protein once. The sample lists nearly 750,000 distinct CDR3 sequences, 35% occurring once. Trimming shortened V by 8 bases and J by 3 bases, and 19 bases separated the two germline ends. Germline V gives CDR1 KGHDR, CDR2 SFDVKD. The CDR3 extends over 15 amino acids. PBMCs stemmed from about 9.7 ml fresh peripheral blood. The J gene is TRBJ2-7, the V gene TRBV24-1, with D possibly matching TRBD2 (6 bases). This TCR was sampled from a middle-aged woman with Graves' hyperthyroidism. The material sequenced was blood. The CDR3 DNA is TGTGCCACCACGGTATCAAGGGAGGCCGACTACGAGCAGTACTTC. This translates into CATTVSREADYEQYF.